This T cell receptor (beta chain) was sequenced during a study of T cell responses to AZD1222 COVID-19 vaccine. Clones were read by immunoSEQ multiplex PCR, and TCRdb kept only the in-frame ones, dropping some. The sample consists of 55,000 to 70,000 clones, roughly nine tenths of them appearing once. Study-wide points: Donors in the cohort were predominantly white British and more often female, and clonal diversity was possibly underestimated. Regions 160-218 and 743-854 dominated among vaccine-associated CD4 TCRs spanning spike. Scientists sampled the repertoires only once the peak T cell response had passed. Nearly half of the spike-specific TCRs reportedly recognize variant regions that carry no mutations.

The CDR3 totals 15 residues. In germline, CDR1 is MNHEY, CDR2 SVGEGT. Trimming left V 2 bases short and J 0 bases short, with 8 bases between. As for this clone: The antigen is not known.

The receptor comes from an adult who received the AZD1222 COVID-19 vaccine. The gene calls are TRBV6-2 or TRBV6-3 and TRBJ1-3; D is perhaps TRBD1 (6 bases). The specimen comprised peripheral blood, sampled 28 days after the second AZD1222 dose. In DNA, the CDR3 is TGTGCCAGCAGTTACCGGGACAACTCTGGAAACACCATATATTTT. Encoded protein: CASSYRDNSGNTIYF.